Presented here are 9 T cell receptor beta chains from one specimen sequenced in a study of blood T cell repertoires in COVID-19. Measured with immunoSEQ multiplex PCR; TCRdb has only the in-frame clones, and not every one. The data contain around 57,000 clones, about 87% of them seen just once; the ten biggest clones take up 3.5%. The material sequenced was peripheral blood. The receptors here all came from a human donor in a cohort sampled during active COVID-19.

In its sample, this clone was seen once. The chain uses TRBV29-1 and TRBJ2-1, with D possibly matching TRBD2 (5 bases). Germline CDR1 reads SQVTM; CDR2 reads ANQGSEA. The CDR3 contains 12 residues. V lost 4 bases to trimming and J lost 1 base, with 5 bases between them. The chain's CDR3 is CSVGTSYNEQFF. The CDR3 coding sequence is TGCAGCGTTGGGACTTCCTACAATGAGCAGTTCTTC.

The rearrangement joins TRBV9 to TRBJ2-1; 12 bases align to TRBD1. Germline CDR1 SGDLS, CDR2 YYNGEE. Unmatched junction bases numbered 5, after V lost 2 bases and J lost 8 bases. The CDR3 length is 15 residues. The chain's CDR3 is CASSVSGQGAYEQFF. CDR3 bases: TGTGCCAGCAGCGTCTCGGGACAGGGGGCCTATGAGCAGTTCTTC.

The chain couples TRBV5-1 to TRBJ1-1, with D hard to call. The CDR3 contains 15 residues. The V gene lost 2 bases and the J gene lost 2 bases, with 13 bases spanning the gap. Germline V lookup: CDR1 SGHRS, CDR2 YFSETQ. CDR3 DNA sequence: TGCGCCAGCAGCTTACTAAGGCCTGATAACACTGAAGCTTTCTTT. Translation: CASSLLRPDNTEAFF.

The chain couples TRBV27 to TRBJ1-1, with 7 positions matching TRBD1. The V gene's germline CDR1 is MNHEY and CDR2 SMNVEV (reference sequence). CDR3 length equals 13 residues. Trimming removed 5 bases from V and 3 bases from J; junction bases left unmatched: 3. The chain's CDR3 is CASSRQGHTEAFF. The DNA for the CDR3 is TGTGCCAGCAGTAGACAGGGACACACTGAAGCTTTCTTT.

J is TRBJ1-4 and V is TRBV5-1, with 7 bases identical to TRBD1. This CDR3 is 19 amino acids long. V lost 4 bases to trimming and J lost 0 bases; unmatched junction nucleotides: 15. The germline gives CDR1 SGHRS, CDR2 YFSETQ. The CDR3 reads CASSLRRQGRRATNEKLFF. The CDR3 region has the DNA TGCGCCAGCAGCCTCCGAAGACAGGGAAGGAGAGCAACTAATGAAAAACTGTTTTTT.

The chain's CDR3 is CASSLSGQGHYEQYF. CDR3 coding DNA: TGCGCCAGCAGCTTATCCGGACAGGGGCACTACGAGCAGTACTTC. The chain couples TRBV5-1 to TRBJ2-7; 9 bases are shared with TRBD1. The germline CDR1 and CDR2 sequences are SGHRS and YFSETQ. Losses at the gene ends were 2 bases for V and 3 bases for J; bases not matched to a gene: 6. The CDR3 is 15 residues long.

This rearrangement joins TRBV6-6 to TRBJ2-7; D ambiguous. The CDR3 has 14 residues. V lost 7 bases and J lost 2, with 15 bases in between. Germline lookup yields CDR1 MNHNY and CDR2 SVGAGI (reference sequence). The CDR3 loop reads CASKLLAGPYEQYF. The CDR3 DNA reads TGTGCCAGCAAGCTCTTGGCAGGTCCCTACGAGCAGTACTTC.

The chain recombines TRBV19 with TRBJ2-3; 12 nucleotides agree with TRBD2. This CDR3 region has 20 residues. From germline, CDR1 is LNHDA and CDR2 SQIVND (reference sequence). After removal of 5 bases from V and 2 bases from J, the junction contained 17 bases not matched to a gene. CDR3 in amino acids: CASSRPGLAGRFNPTDTQYF. The CDR3 nucleotides read TGTGCCAGTAGTCGGCCGGGACTAGCGGGTCGATTTAACCCCACAGATACGCAGTATTTT.

This chain links TRBV6-5 with TRBJ2-1; 9 bases are shared with TRBD2. The V gene's germline CDR1 is MNHEY and CDR2 SVGAGI. J was trimmed by 9 bases and V by 6 bases; bases with no gene match: 6. The CDR3 consists of 13 residues. In DNA form, the CDR3 reads TGTGCCAGCAGCCTAGCGGGGAAAGGTGAGCAGTTCTTC. As protein: CASSLAGKGEQFF.